Presented here are 25 T cell receptor beta chains from one specimen sequenced in a study of OX40 agonist ivuxolimab in advanced cancers. Produced via immunoSEQ multiplex PCR; TCRdb's table is partial and in-frame only. The sample records some 40,000 clones, approximately 88% being singletons. The material was CD4+ or CD8+ T cells sorted from blood, obtained in a trial of the OX40 agonist ivuxolimab. These receptors all come from an adult with an advanced solid tumor such as melanoma, head and neck, liver or kidney cancer.

V gene TRBV30 combines with J gene TRBJ2-7; D not resolved. Germline V gene data show CDR1 as GTSNPN and CDR2 as SVGIG (reference sequence). Trimming pared 4 bases from V and 0 bases from J, leaving 13 bases between. The length of the CDR3 is 14 residues. The CDR3 nucleotides are TGTGCCTGGATTTCCCCCGGCAGCTCCTACGAGCAGTACTTC. It is translated as CAWISPGSSYEQYF.

This chain's CDR3 is CASSLFPGFYEQYF. In DNA, the CDR3 is TGTGCCAGCAGCCTATTCCCCGGTTTCTACGAGCAGTACTTC. The chain employs TRBV7-6 and TRBJ2-7; D gene unclear. The CDR3 extends over 14 amino acids. V dropped 5 bases and J dropped 3 bases, with 14 bases sitting between them. Per germline, CDR1 SGHVS and CDR2 FNYEAQ. Variable domain in full (rest from reference TRBV7-6 and TRBJ2-7): GAGVSQSPRYKVTKRGQDVALRCDPISGHVSLYWYRQALGQGPEFLTYFNYEAQQDKSGLPNDRFSAERPEGSISTLTIQRTEQRDSAMYRCASSLFPGFYEQYFGPGTRLTVT.

The rearrangement links TRBV9 to TRBJ1-6; D gene ambiguous. V lost 1 base, J lost 0 bases, and 8 bases lay in between. This CDR3 has 16 amino acids. CDR1 is SGDLS, CDR2 YYNGEE, per germline. The CDR3 DNA reads as TGTGCCAGCAGCGTACAGGAGAGCTCCTATAATTCACCCCTCCACTTT. Protein sequence: CASSVQESSYNSPLHF.

This chain uses TRBV7-8 with TRBJ1-1; D remains ambiguous. The germline V and J ends were trimmed by 5 bases and 3 bases, with 10 bases remaining between them. The germline gives CDR1 SGHVS, CDR2 FQNEAQ. The CDR3 is 13 residues long. CDR3 in amino acids: CASSPGGYTEAFF. CDR3 DNA: TGTGCCAGCAGCCCCGGTGGATACACTGAAGCTTTCTTT. Full variable domain (outside the CDR3, taken from reference TRBV7-8 and TRBJ1-1): GAGVSQSPRYKVAKRGQDVALRCDPISGHVSLFWYQQALGQGPEFLTYFQNEAQLDKSGLPSDRFFAERPEGSVSTLKIQRTQQEDSAVYLCASSPGGYTEAFFGQGTRLTVV.

This clone was found once. The genes are TRBV6-1 and TRBJ1-1, with 8 bases identical to TRBD1. This CDR3 has 14 residues. Per germline, CDR1 MNHNS and CDR2 SASEGT. Trimming took 8 bases from V and 1 from J; bases not matched to a gene: 6. This chain's CDR3 is CASSRTGWNTEAFF. Written as DNA, the CDR3 is TGTGCCAGCTCCCGGACAGGGTGGAACACTGAAGCTTTCTTT.

The chain joins TRBV7-6 to TRBJ1-3, with 10 bases matching TRBD1. The CDR3 has 15 residues. Per the germline V gene, CDR1 is SGHVS and CDR2 is FNYEAQ. J was trimmed by 3 bases and V by 4 bases; bases with no gene match: 3. The CDR3 region has the DNA TGTGCCAGCAGCTCCGGGACAGGGGTTGGAAACACCATATATTTT. It yields the protein CASSSGTGVGNTIYF. The whole variable domain, remainder taken from reference TRBV7-6 and TRBJ1-3, is GAGVSQSPRYKVTKRGQDVALRCDPISGHVSLYWYRQALGQGPEFLTYFNYEAQQDKSGLPNDRFSAERPEGSISTLTIQRTEQRDSAMYRCASSSGTGVGNTIYFGEGSWLTVV.

The chain joins TRBV5-4 to TRBJ1-2; maybe TRBD1 (5 bases). The CDR3 runs 15 residues. V shed 0 bases and J shed 0 bases, with 9 bases lying between them. Germline CDR1 and CDR2: SGHNT and YYREEE (reference sequence). The CDR3 protein is CASSLDRSTNYGYTF. The CDR3 nucleotides are TGTGCCAGCAGCTTGGACAGGAGCACTAACTATGGCTACACCTTC.

The chain carries TRBV27 and TRBJ1-5; D might be TRBD1 (6 bases). Looked up from germline, CDR1 is MNHEY and CDR2 is SMNVEV (reference sequence). V was shortened by 0 bases and J by 8 bases, with 14 bases between the two germline ends. The CDR3 totals 15 residues. CDR3 residues: CASSLSGGLLKPQHF. DNA of the CDR3: TGTGCCAGCAGTTTATCGGGGGGCCTTCTAAAGCCCCAGCATTTT.

J is TRBJ1-2 and V is TRBV2; a weak D match, TRBD1 (5 bases). This CDR3 has 13 amino acids. CDR1 is SNHLY, CDR2 FYNNEI, per germline. Trimming left V 8 bases short and J 4 bases short, with 14 bases between. The CDR3 DNA sequence: TGTGCCAGCTACCCGGGGCAGACCTATGGCTACACCTTC. It translates to CASYPGQTYGYTF.

Concerning this clone: Other DNA sequences in the sample encode the same CDR3. J is TRBJ2-7 and V is TRBV6-5, with a tentative D call TRBD2 (6 bases). Trimming left V 4 bases short and J 2 bases short, with 9 bases between. Per germline, CDR1 MNHEY and CDR2 SVGAGI. This CDR3 is 13 amino acids long. The CDR3 DNA is TGTGCCAGCAGTTTGGGGAGGACCTACGAGCAGTACTTC. It is translated as CASSLGRTYEQYF.

The V call is TRBV2, the J call TRBJ1-4; D gene uncertain. The CDR3 covers 12 residues. V gave up 5 bases and J gave up 5 bases, with 6 bases separating them. CDR1 and CDR2 from the germline V gene are SNHLY and FYNNEI. CDR3 in DNA: TGTGCCAGCAGTAGACCAAATGAAAAACTGTTTTTT. The encoded protein is CASSRPNEKLFF.

The chain uses TRBV4-1 and TRBJ2-5; perhaps TRBD2 as D (6 bases). This CDR3 has 16 amino acids. Trimming stripped 0 bases from V and 1 base from J, with 12 bases between. Looked up from germline, CDR1 is MGHRA and CDR2 is YSYEKL. Written as DNA, the CDR3 is TGCGCCAGCAGCCAAGATTACCGGGGGACCCAAGAGACCCAGTACTTC. Protein sequence: CASSQDYRGTQETQYF.

The V and J genes are TRBV11-2 and TRBJ2-7, with D possibly TRBD1 on 5 matching bases. Trimming stripped 5 bases from V and 5 bases from J, with 19 bases between. CDR3 length: 15 residues. The germline CDR1 and CDR2 sequences are SGHAT and FQNNGV. The CDR3 sequence: CASSPPRLGVNEQYF. CDR3 coding DNA: TGTGCCAGCAGCCCACCCCGGCTAGGGGTTAACGAGCAGTACTTC. Full variable domain (remainder filled in from reference TRBV11-2 and TRBJ2-7): EAGVAQSPRYKIIEKRQSVAFWCNPISGHATLYWYQQILGQGPKLLIQFQNNGVVDDSQLPKDRFSAERLKGVDSTLKIQPAKLEDSAVYLCASSPPRLGVNEQYFGPGTRLTVT.

The chain recombines TRBV5-4 with TRBJ1-1, with a weak D call TRBD1 (6 bases). The germline CDR1 and CDR2 sequences are SGHNT and YYREEE (reference sequence). Trimming took 0 bases from V and 5 from J, leaving 8 bases between them. This CDR3 has 13 amino acids. The CDR3: CASSLDQGTEAFF. The CDR3 nucleotides read TGTGCCAGCAGCTTGGACCAGGGGACTGAAGCTTTCTTT.

Worth noting for this clone: Other DNA sequences within the sample encode an identical CDR3. The V call is TRBV6-1, the J call TRBJ2-1; TRBD2 aligns across 12 bases. V was pared by 1 base and J by 6 bases, with 1 base of the junction left unmatched. This CDR3 comprises 15 residues. Germline V lookup: CDR1 MNHNS, CDR2 SASEGT. CDR3 bases: TGTGCCAGCAGTGAAGAACTAGCGGGAGGCAATGAGCAGTTCTTC. Amino acid sequence: CASSEELAGGNEQFF.

The V and J genes are TRBV7-2 and TRBJ2-7, with TRBD2 matching 9 bases. The CDR3 runs to 15 residues. Looked up from germline, CDR1 is SGHTA and CDR2 is FQGNSA. Trimming took 1 base from V and 2 from J; bases not matched to a gene: 3. This CDR3 is CASSLVAGGPYEQYF. CDR3 coding DNA: TGTGCCAGCAGCTTAGTTGCGGGAGGGCCCTACGAGCAGTACTTC. The variable domain in full, completed from reference TRBV7-2 and TRBJ2-7, reads GAGVSQSPSNKVTEKGKDVELRCDPISGHTALYWYRQSLGQGLEFLIYFQGNSAPDKSGLPSDRFSAERTGGSVSTLTIQRTQQEDSAVYLCASSLVAGGPYEQYFGPGTRLTVT.

The gene calls are TRBV5-1 and TRBJ2-1, with 11 bases identical to TRBD2. Unmatched junction bases numbered 12, after V lost 3 bases and J lost 10 bases. Germline assignment: CDR1 SGHRS and CDR2 YFSETQ. CDR3 length: 16 residues. The CDR3 reads CASSWIAGGPEWEQFF. CDR3 DNA: TGCGCCAGCAGCTGGATAGCGGGAGGGCCAGAGTGGGAGCAGTTCTTC. Variable domain in full (rest from reference TRBV5-1 and TRBJ2-1): KAGVTQTPRYLIKTRGQQVTLSCSPISGHRSVSWYQQTPGQGLQFLFEYFSETQRNKGNFPGRFSGRQFSNSRSEMNVSTLELGDSALYLCASSWIAGGPEWEQFFGPGTRLTVL.

The chain links TRBV11-2 to TRBJ2-7; 7 bases fit TRBD2. Germline-derived CDR1 and CDR2 are SGHAT and FQNNGV. V shed 3 bases and J 0 bases; nucleotides not matched to a gene: 11. The CDR3 totals 17 residues. CDR3 in DNA: TGTGCCAGCAGCTTGTCCGAAGCGGGACTACCCTCCTACGAGCAGTACTTC. This gives the protein CASSLSEAGLPSYEQYF.

The CDR3 is CASSFYRAGTIYF. CDR3 sequence (DNA): TGCGCCAGCAGCTTCTACCGAGCCGGCACCATATATTTT. The V gene is TRBV5-1, the J gene TRBJ1-3; D remains ambiguous. Trimming removed 2 bases at V and 9 bases at J, with 12 bases between. This CDR3 contains 13 residues. CDR1 and CDR2 from the germline V gene are SGHRS and YFSETQ.

This chain links TRBV5-4 with TRBJ2-7; 11 bases are shared with TRBD1. Germline V gene sequence: CDR1 SGHNT, CDR2 YYREEE (reference sequence). The trim removed 4 bases at V and 4 bases at J, leaving 4 bases unmatched. CDR3 length: 14 amino acids. CDR3 sequence reads: CASSLDRGLYEQYF. CDR3 DNA: TGTGCCAGCAGCCTGGACAGGGGGCTATACGAGCAGTACTTC.

This clone has just one count. CDR3 in DNA: TGTGCCATCTCCGGGGGACCCCACTCTGGAAACACCATATATTTT. This translates into CAISGGPHSGNTIYF. The V gene is TRBV11-2, the J gene TRBJ1-3, with D possibly TRBD1 on 5 matching bases. The germline CDR1 and CDR2 sequences are SGHAT and FQNNGV. There are 15 residues in the CDR3. V was shortened by 10 bases and J by 0 bases, with 16 bases between the two germline ends.

The chain combines TRBV21-1 with TRBJ1-2. TRBV21-1 is listed as a pseudogene. This CDR3 spans 14 amino acids. The CDR3 spells CASSKGAGSYGYTF. The CDR3 DNA is TGTGCCAGCAGCAAAGGGGCAGGGAGCTATGGCTACACCTTC.

The genes are TRBV19 and TRBJ2-3; D not resolved. Trimming shortened V by 0 bases and J by 5 bases, and 6 bases separated the two germline ends. CDR3 length: 13 residues. Germline V CDR1 and CDR2: LNHDA, SQIVND (reference sequence). CDR3 region: CASSIDMEDTQYF. DNA of the CDR3: TGTGCCAGTAGTATAGACATGGAAGATACGCAGTATTTT.

This clone was counted only a few times. The rearrangement joins TRBV5-1 to TRBJ2-7, with TRBD1 matching 8 bases. With V trimmed by 2 bases and J by 4 bases, 5 bases remained unmatched. The germline V gene encodes CDR1 SGHRS and CDR2 YFSETQ. This CDR3 is built from 14 residues. CDR3 sequence: CASSFDRGTYEQYF. CDR3 nucleotides: TGCGCCAGCAGCTTCGACAGGGGAACTTACGAGCAGTACTTC.

The chain has TRBV7-2 and TRBJ2-1, with 12 nucleotides matching TRBD2. CDR3 length equals 14 residues. The V and J ends lost 5 bases and 8 bases, in that order; junction bases with no gene match: 4. Per germline, CDR1 SGHTA and CDR2 FQGNSA. The CDR3 reads CASSRLAGVDEQFF. CDR3 nucleotide sequence: TGTGCCAGCAGCCGACTAGCGGGGGTAGATGAGCAGTTCTTC.